One sample yielded the 25 T cell receptor beta chains listed below, sequenced in a study of cytomegalovirus exposure and HLA in healthy donors. The PCR made use of 60 Vbeta and 13 Jbeta primers. The data were produced by immunoSEQ multiplex PCR, yet TCRdb's version contains in-frame clones alone and is incomplete. The sample holds about 90,000 clones, roughly four fifths seen once. Specimen: PBMCs. The receptors were gathered from a young man in good health and CMV-seronegative.

The V call is TRBV13, the J call TRBJ1-4, with D perhaps TRBD1 (5 bases). Germline CDR1 reads PRHDT; CDR2 reads FYEKMQ (reference sequence). Trimming stripped 1 base from V and 3 bases from J, with 9 bases between. This CDR3 is built from 15 residues. CDR3 nucleotide sequence: TGTGCCAGCAGCTTAGCTAGGGGTGCTAATGAAAAACTGTTTTTT. It codes for CASSLARGANEKLFF.

The chain recombines TRBV7-8 with TRBJ2-2; D unresolved. Per germline, CDR1 SGHVS and CDR2 FQNEAQ. The length of the CDR3 is 12 residues. The V end was cut by 1 base, the J end by 7 bases, with 4 bases between. The DNA of the CDR3 is TGTGCCAGCAGCTTAGTCGGCGGGGAGCTGTTTTTT. Translation gives CASSLVGGELFF.

The chain recombines TRBV9 with TRBJ2-1, with D possibly being TRBD1 (6 bases). The CDR3 loop spans 16 amino acids. Trimming took 0 bases from V and 3 from J, leaving 13 bases between them. Germline loops: CDR1 SGDLS, CDR2 YYNGEE. CDR3 amino acids: CASSVDRVGGYNEQFF. In DNA form, the CDR3 reads TGTGCCAGCAGCGTAGACAGGGTAGGAGGCTACAATGAGCAGTTCTTC. Combining the CDR3 with reference TRBV9 and TRBJ2-1 gives the whole variable domain DSGVTQTPKHLITATGQRVTLRCSPRSGDLSVYWYQQSLDQGLQFLIQYYNGEERAKGNILERFSAQQFPDLHSELNLSSLELGDSALYFCASSVDRVGGYNEQFFGPGTRLTVL.

V usage is TRBV18 and J usage is TRBJ1-3; D uncertain. The germline gives CDR1 KGHSH, CDR2 LQKENI. Trimming cost V 6 bases and J 0 bases, with 15 bases left between them. The length of the CDR3 is 16 residues. As DNA, the CDR3 is TGTGCCAGCTCTTCATCACAGTCTTCCTCTGGAAACACCATATATTTT. Amino acids: CASSSSQSSSGNTIYF.

In this sample, this clone turned up a few times. The chain carries TRBV6-1 and TRBJ2-2; TRBD2 agrees at 11 bases. CDR1 and CDR2 from the germline V gene are MNHNS and SASEGT. CDR3 length: 18 residues. V trimming: 2 bases; J trimming: 7 bases; junction bases outside the gene matches: 12. CDR3 DNA: TGTGCCAGCAGTGAAAAGGTGGCTAGCGGGAGGTCGGGCGGGGAGCTGTTTTTT. Translated: CASSEKVASGRSGGELFF.

A few counts support this clone. The J gene is TRBJ2-7, the V gene TRBV7-9; tentatively, D is TRBD2 (6 bases). Germline loops: CDR1 SEHNR, CDR2 FQNEAQ (reference sequence). V was cut by 5 bases and J by 7 bases, with 21 bases left in between. The CDR3 runs 15 residues. The CDR3 reads CASSTNRDFHGEQYF. Here the CDR3 DNA reads TGTGCCAGCAGCACCAACCGGGACTTTCACGGGGAGCAGTACTTC.

The V and J genes are TRBV28 and TRBJ1-6; D possibly corresponds to TRBD1 (6 bases). The CDR3 length is 15 residues. Trimming stripped 6 bases from V and 6 bases from J, with 15 bases between. The germline gives CDR1 MDHEN, CDR2 SYDVKM. The CDR3 loop reads CASSLGRGFNSPLHF. As DNA, the CDR3 is TGTGCCAGCAGCCTTGGCAGGGGCTTTAATTCACCCCTCCACTTT.

Worth noting for this clone: The junction departs from germline at one end; a sequencing error may be responsible. The identical CDR3 is also encoded by other nucleotide sequences in the sample. The gene calls are TRBV9 and TRBJ2-2; 9 bases are a match to TRBD1. This CDR3 region has 16 residues. Germline CDR1 and CDR2: SGDLS and YYNGEE. The DNA for the CDR3 is TGCGCCAGCAGCATCGGGACAGGGTATGACACCGGGGAGCTGTTTTTT. Protein product: CASSIGTGYDTGELFF.

The gene calls are TRBV4-1 and TRBJ2-7; 7 bases line up with TRBD1. Germline assignment: CDR1 MGHRA and CDR2 YSYEKL. This CDR3 region has 14 residues. The trim removed 4 bases at V and 3 bases at J, leaving 6 bases unmatched. The CDR3 loop is CASSPTGQNYEQYF. For the CDR3, the DNA is TGCGCCAGCAGCCCTACGGGACAGAACTACGAGCAGTACTTC.

The genes are TRBV18 and TRBJ1-6; 8 positions agree with TRBD1. Germline CDR1 reads KGHSH; CDR2 reads LQKENI. The CDR3 totals 14 residues. The J segment lost 10 bases and the V segment lost 4 bases, leaving 6 bases of the junction unmatched. The CDR3 loop reads CASSRQGSGSPLHF. The CDR3 DNA follows: TGTGCCAGCTCACGACAGGGGAGCGGCTCACCCCTCCACTTT.

This chain uses TRBV15 with TRBJ2-5; TRBD2 agrees at 10 bases. CDR3 length: 16 residues. V shed 0 bases, J shed 6 bases, and the junction held 7 bases outside the gene matches. Germline V gives CDR1 LNHNV, CDR2 YYDKDF (reference sequence). The CDR3 loop is CATSRDRSGGFKTQYF. In DNA form, the CDR3 reads TGTGCCACCAGCAGAGATCGTAGCGGGGGGTTTAAGACCCAGTACTTC.

This clone was detected a few times. V usage is TRBV5-1 and J usage is TRBJ2-2, with D perhaps matching TRBD1 (6 bases). This CDR3 comprises 17 residues. From germline, CDR1 is SGHRS and CDR2 YFSETQ. V was trimmed by 0 bases and J by 5 bases, leaving 17 bases between them. CDR3 residues: CASSLDLASQGTGELFF. CDR3 coding DNA: TGCGCCAGCAGCTTGGATCTCGCAAGCCAGGGGACCGGGGAGCTGTTTTTT.

V usage is TRBV2 and J usage is TRBJ2-2; D is unresolved. V was clipped by 6 bases and J by 1 base, with 9 bases between them. From germline, CDR1 is SNHLY and CDR2 FYNNEI. CDR3 length: 14 residues. The CDR3 DNA reads TGTGCCAGCAGCTTAATCAGGAACACCGGGGAGCTGTTTTTT. Translating it yields CASSLIRNTGELFF.

This clone was seen once. This chain joins TRBV18 and TRBJ2-7, with D perhaps TRBD1 (5 bases). V dropped 0 bases and J dropped 2 bases, with 5 bases sitting between them. Germline assignment: CDR1 KGHSH and CDR2 LQKENI. There are 13 residues in the CDR3. DNA for the CDR3: TGTGCCAGCTCACCACCAGGGGCCTACGAGCAGTACTTC. Its protein is CASSPPGAYEQYF.

The chain combines TRBV9 with TRBJ2-1; 10 bases are shared with TRBD1. In germline, CDR1 is SGDLS, CDR2 YYNGEE. V was clipped by 3 bases and J by 4 bases; unmatched bases: 4. The CDR3 totals 15 residues. CDR3 amino acids: CASSETGGFYNEQFF. The DNA for the CDR3 is TGTGCCAGCAGCGAGACAGGGGGCTTTTACAATGAGCAGTTCTTC.

This clone appeared a few times. The CDR3 region is CASSRDSTNEKLFF. The CDR3 DNA sequence: TGCGCCAGCAGCCGGGACTCAACTAATGAAAAACTGTTTTTT. The chain couples TRBV5-1 to TRBJ1-4, with D maybe TRBD1 (5 bases). The CDR3 totals 14 residues. Germline lookup yields CDR1 SGHRS and CDR2 YFSETQ. V was pared by 4 bases and J by 0 bases, with 7 bases between.

This chain joins TRBV14 and TRBJ2-7; no clear D gene. The CDR3 is made up of 12 amino acids. Germline-derived CDR1 and CDR2 are SGHDN and FVKESK. V was trimmed by 4 bases and J by 5 bases, leaving 9 bases between them. This CDR3 is CASSPRVDEQYF. The CDR3 bases are TGTGCCAGCAGCCCCCGAGTAGACGAGCAGTACTTC.

The sample holds a few counts of this clone. The V gene is TRBV6-5, the J gene TRBJ1-1; D is possibly TRBD1 (5 bases). The germline V and J ends were trimmed by 7 bases and 1 base, with 13 bases remaining between them. Per the germline V gene, CDR1 is MNHEY and CDR2 is SVGAGI. CDR3 length equals 14 residues. Here the CDR3 reads CASTMPGGNTEAFF. CDR3 nucleotides: TGTGCCAGCACCATGCCCGGGGGGAACACTGAAGCTTTCTTT.

The chain couples TRBV27 to TRBJ1-5; D not certain. The CDR3 covers 15 residues. Looked up from germline, CDR1 is MNHEY and CDR2 is SMNVEV (reference sequence). Between the trimmed V and J ends, which lost 5 bases and 0 bases, there was a span of 11 bases. The CDR3 region is CASSPSSGSNQPQHF. The CDR3 DNA reads as TGTGCCAGCAGTCCGAGTTCTGGTAGCAATCAGCCCCAGCATTTT.

This clone came up a few times. The gene calls are TRBV29-1 and TRBJ1-1; TRBD1 matches at 8 bases. The CDR3 has 11 amino acids. The V gene end was trimmed by 5 bases and the J gene end by 12 bases; junction bases not matched to a gene: 8. Germline V CDR1 and CDR2: SQVTM, ANQGSEA. CDR3 sequence reads: CSVCTTGETFF. The DNA for the CDR3 is TGCAGCGTTTGTACGACAGGGGAAACTTTCTTT.

The V and J genes are TRBV7-2 and TRBJ1-4; 8 bases agree with TRBD1. Germline V gene lookup returns CDR1 SGHTA and CDR2 FQGNSA. The CDR3 extends over 14 amino acids. V dropped 5 bases and J dropped 7; count of bases not matched to a gene: 6. DNA for the CDR3: TGTGCCAGCAGCGTAGGACAGGGCGGTGAAAAACTGTTTTTT. This translates into CASSVGQGGEKLFF.

This sequence joins TRBV9 and TRBJ2-7; 8 bases align to TRBD2. Unmatched junction bases numbered 5, after V lost 0 bases and J lost 3 bases. Germline CDR1 and CDR2: SGDLS and YYNGEE. The CDR3 is 15 residues long. CDR3 sequence: CASSVEGGTSYEQYF. Here the CDR3 DNA reads TGTGCCAGCAGCGTAGAGGGGGGGACTAGCTACGAGCAGTACTTC.

J is TRBJ2-2 and V is TRBV11-2; 8 positions agree with TRBD2. The V gene's germline CDR1 is SGHAT and CDR2 FQNNGV. Trimming removed 1 base from V and 4 bases from J; junction bases left unmatched: 5. The CDR3 contains 16 residues. The CDR3 protein is CASSLVTSGFTGELFF. DNA for the CDR3: TGTGCCAGCAGCTTAGTTACTAGCGGCTTCACCGGGGAGCTGTTTTTT.

The rearrangement uses TRBV11-3 and TRBJ1-3; D is ambiguous. The CDR3 covers 16 residues. Per germline, CDR1 SGHNT and CDR2 YENEEA. V was trimmed by 1 base and J by 0 bases, leaving 10 bases between them. CDR3 coding DNA: TGTGCCAGCAGCTTAGGCCCAGTGAACTCTGGAAACACCATATATTTT. Its translation: CASSLGPVNSGNTIYF.

V gene TRBV18 combines with J gene TRBJ2-2; 7 bases match TRBD1. V was pared by 4 bases and J by 7 bases, with 9 bases of the junction left unmatched. Germline V gene sequence: CDR1 KGHSH, CDR2 LQKENI. The CDR3 loop spans 15 amino acids. CDR3 sequence (DNA): TGTGCCAGCTCACAGGGGGCAGGCGGTGGCGGGGAGCTGTTTTTT. Residues: CASSQGAGGGGELFF.